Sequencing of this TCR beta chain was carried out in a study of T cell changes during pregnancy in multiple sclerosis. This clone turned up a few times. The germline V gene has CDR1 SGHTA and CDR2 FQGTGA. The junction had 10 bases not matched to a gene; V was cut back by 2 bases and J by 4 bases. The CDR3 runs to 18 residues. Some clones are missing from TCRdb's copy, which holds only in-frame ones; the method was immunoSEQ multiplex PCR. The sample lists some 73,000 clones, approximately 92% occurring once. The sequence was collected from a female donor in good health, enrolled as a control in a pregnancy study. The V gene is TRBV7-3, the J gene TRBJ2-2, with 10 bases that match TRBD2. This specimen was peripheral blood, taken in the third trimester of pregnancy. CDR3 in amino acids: CASSLPVGASGSTGELFF. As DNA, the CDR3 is TGTGCCAGCAGCTTACCGGTGGGGGCTAGCGGGAGCACCGGGGAGCTGTTTTTT.